The 5 T cell receptor beta chains given below trace back to one sample, sequenced in a study of brain T cells in children with intractable seizures. Sequenced by immunoSEQ multiplex PCR; TCRdb stores in-frame clones only, minus some. The sample has 300,000 to 400,000 clones; nearly 95% are singletons. Time point indicated: blood from clinic visit 5 months post-surgery; TSC patient then seizure free. Material: peripheral blood, obtained approximately 5 months after surgery. Receptors were obtained from a boy in the first two years of life with tuberous sclerosis and intractable seizures.

This clone was detected only once. The chain is built from TRBV6-6 and TRBJ1-3; D gene uncertain. Trimming cost V 5 bases and J 1 base, with 9 bases left between them. This CDR3 has 14 amino acids. In germline, CDR1 is MNHNY, CDR2 SVGAGI (reference sequence). The CDR3 sequence: CASSARLSGNTIYF. CDR3 nucleotide sequence: TGTGCCAGCAGTGCCCGGTTGTCTGGAAACACCATATATTTT.

J is TRBJ2-1 and V is TRBV7-9; the match to TRBD2 covers 9 bases. This CDR3 has 16 residues. V lost 6 bases and J lost 5; bases outside the gene matches: 11. Germline V CDR1 and CDR2: SEHNR, FQNEAQ (reference sequence). The CDR3 protein is CASRPPGLADNNEQFF. The CDR3 DNA follows: TGTGCCAGCAGACCCCCGGGACTAGCTGATAACAATGAGCAGTTCTTC.

V gene TRBV7-9 combines with J gene TRBJ1-1; D call uncertain. V shed 3 bases and J shed 0 bases, with 5 bases lying between them. Germline V gene lookup returns CDR1 SEHNR and CDR2 FQNEAQ (reference sequence). CDR3 size: 13 residues. The CDR3 nucleotides are TGTGCCAGCAGCTTTCGGGTGAACACTGAAGCTTTCTTT. It encodes CASSFRVNTEAFF. Filled out from reference TRBV7-9 and TRBJ1-1, the complete variable domain reads DTGVSQNPRHKITKRGQNVTFRCDPISEHNRLYWYRQTLGQGPEFLTYFQNEAQLEKSRLLSDRFSAERPKGSFSTLEIQRTEQGDSAMYLCASSFRVNTEAFFGQGTRLTVV.

The genes are TRBV4-1 and TRBJ1-3; D call uncertain. The CDR3 is made up of 14 amino acids. Germline V CDR1 and CDR2: MGHRA, YSYEKL. V was cut by 0 bases and J by 7 bases, with 10 bases left in between. Written as DNA, the CDR3 is TGCGCCAGCAGCCAAGATTCGGTTGGGAACACCATATATTTT. It encodes CASSQDSVGNTIYF.

The chain joins TRBV6-2 or TRBV6-3 to TRBJ2-2; D possibly corresponds to TRBD2 (5 bases). The CDR3 sequence is 16 residues long. V lost 6 bases, J lost 4 bases, and 18 bases lay in between. In germline, CDR1 is MNHEY, CDR2 SVGEGT. The CDR3 here is CASSTRATRGTGELFF. The DNA of the CDR3 is TGTGCCAGCAGCACCCGGGCCACCCGGGGCACCGGGGAGCTGTTTTTT.